This TCR beta chain originates from a study of CD8 T cells in ankylosing spondylitis (dated 2017 in TCRdb). For context, the study as a whole: T cell receptor beta repertoires were profiled in healthy donors and ankylosing spondylitis patients so that disease-linked TCR variants could be found. The full study cohort was made up of 25 to 30 ankylosing spondylitis patients and some 100 healthy donors. Peripheral blood was sampled, and synovial fluid was additionally collected from ankylosing spondylitis patients. The study at large found these results: Blood from ankylosing spondylitis patients appeared to be characterized by a TCR beta motif made up of fewer than ten highly homologous amino acid variants. A CD8+ phenotype was shown by the disease-linked clones, which were found at relatively low frequencies in peripheral blood. Some motif variants had previously been reported in the synovial fluid and blood of reactive arthritis patients, which suggests shared mechanisms of disease initiation. The disease-linked clones were reported as significantly enriched in matched synovial fluid samples from ankylosing spondylitis patients.

The reads were generated on an Illumina HiSeq 2500. Quantitative 5'-RACE with molecular barcodes was used to prepare TCR beta libraries. For the original study's pipeline: Disease-linked TCR variants were identified with a new computational method built on a probabilistic model of VDJ rearrangement. TCRdb trimmed public reads at Q25 via fastp, called clones via MiXCR and kept in-frame beta chains. Entries are consolidated by CDR3 protein sequence, retaining the most common genes and DNA. TCRdb, not the original authors, processed these V and J calls. The sample includes approximately 520,000 distinct CDR3 sequences, with roughly 5.3% observed a single time. The ten largest clones take up around 3.5% of the sample. The CDR3 contains 13 residues, cysteine and phenylalanine counted. Of the read, only the CDR3 DNA is kept; its 39 bases are in frame from base 1. V lost 2 bases and J lost 5 bases; the stretch between them is 10 bases long. CDR1 is given as SGHRS and CDR2 as YFSETQ, both from the germline V gene.

As concerns this clonotype: It has no known antigen specificity. Base qualities are not at hand, and no much larger clone is one base apart.

The TCR comes from a male donor with ankylosing spondylitis. The sample comprised blood, either unsorted or a sorted T cell fraction (not recorded which). The chain is made from TRBV5-1 and TRBJ2-5; the D gene is perhaps TRBD2, on 5 matching bases. The CDR3 reads as follows: CASSLAAAETQYF. The sequence in DNA is TGCGCCAGCAGCTTAGCGGCGGCGGAGACCCAGTACTTC.